This T cell receptor beta chain appears in the sequencing data of a study of blood T cells in healthy people across ages. Then a second PCR, running about 7 to 11 cycles, was carried out with a sample-barcoded 5' primer and a J-beta primer mix. MiXCR was run by TCRdb on the 5' RACE reads, yielding one entry per CDR3 protein. The table shows approximately 730,000 distinct CDR3 sequences, with 35% to 45% occurring only once. Regarding the study as a whole: It was held that the diversity estimates obtained from one million T cells were underestimates. Older age coincided with a roughly linear decline in TCR beta diversity per million T cells. Unknown CMV status may confound age-related changes in expanded clones.

Peripheral blood, about 9.8 milliliters per donor, was collected. This clonotype was seen repeatedly, ten times or more. The target antigen is unknown. Source material: blood. The source of this sequence is a woman aged 55 to 70 in good health.

DNA for the CDR3: TGTGCCAGCAGCTTAGAGGGGCTAGCGGGTCCTCAGCAGTTCTTC. It yields the protein CASSLEGLAGPQQFF. This chain links TRBV11-2 with TRBJ2-1; TRBD2 matches at 8 bases. Germline CDR1 and CDR2: SGHAT and FQNNGV. J lost 11 bases, V lost 0 bases, and 9 bases had no gene match. This CDR3 is built from 15 residues.